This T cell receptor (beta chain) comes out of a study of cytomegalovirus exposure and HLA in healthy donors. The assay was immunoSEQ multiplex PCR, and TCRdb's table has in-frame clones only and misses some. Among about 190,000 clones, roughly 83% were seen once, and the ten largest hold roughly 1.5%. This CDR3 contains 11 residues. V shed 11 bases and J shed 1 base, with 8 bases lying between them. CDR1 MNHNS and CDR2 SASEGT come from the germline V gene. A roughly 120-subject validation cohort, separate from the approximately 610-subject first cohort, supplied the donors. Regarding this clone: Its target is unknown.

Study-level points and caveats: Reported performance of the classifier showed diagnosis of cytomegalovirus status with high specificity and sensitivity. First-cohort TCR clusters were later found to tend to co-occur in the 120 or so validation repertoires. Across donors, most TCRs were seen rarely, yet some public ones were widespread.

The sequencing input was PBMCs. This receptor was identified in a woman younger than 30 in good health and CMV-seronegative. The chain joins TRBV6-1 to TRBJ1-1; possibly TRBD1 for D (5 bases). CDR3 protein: CAAGGNTEAFF. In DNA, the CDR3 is TGTGCCGCGGGGGGGAACACTGAAGCTTTCTTT.